The 12 T cell receptor beta chains below all came from one sample that was sequenced in a study of post-analysis software for immune sequencing data. These receptors have no identified antigens. General study results and limits: Patients carried a handful of TRBV segments more frequently than controls did, and TRBV5-6, TRBV5-1 and TRBV20-1 were among them.

The authors incorporated unique molecular identifiers into the TCR beta cDNA libraries. TCRdb recomputed calls from the PCR reads with MiXCR, one row per CDR3 protein. The sample holds roughly 540,000 distinct CDR3 sequences, less than 40% seen once. The sample was blood. These receptors were collected from a girl under 18 with multiple sclerosis.

This chain links TRBV10-3 with TRBJ2-1, with D perhaps matching TRBD2 (7 bases). Germline V gives CDR1 ENHRY, CDR2 SYGVKD. Between the trimmed V and J ends, which lost 11 bases and 2 bases, there was a span of 16 bases. The CDR3 contains 14 residues. The DNA of the CDR3 is TGTGCCGCCTGGGGGGGGCAGGCCTACAATGAGCAGTTCTTC. It yields the protein CAAWGGQAYNEQFF.

The sample holds a few counts of this clonotype. The chain links TRBV5-1 to TRBJ2-1; D perhaps matches TRBD2 (6 bases). This CDR3 has 14 amino acids. CDR1 SGHRS and CDR2 YFSETQ come from the germline V gene. Trimming took off 4 bases at V and 5 bases at J, with 13 bases between the two ends. CDR3 loop: CASSRGTDNNEQFF. The CDR3 nucleotides read TGCGCCAGCAGCCGTGGGACTGACAACAATGAGCAGTTCTTC.

In the case of this clonotype: This sequence may be a read error, since a much larger clone differs from it by one base. The V and J genes are TRBV4-1 and TRBJ2-5, with D tentatively TRBD1 (6 bases). This CDR3 comprises 14 residues. Per the germline V gene, CDR1 is MGHRA and CDR2 is YSYEKL. The CDR3 sequence: CASSRQQGQEIQYF. CDR3 in DNA: TGCGCCAGCAGCCGACAACAGGGCCAAGAGATCCAGTACTTC.

The rearrangement links TRBV4-1 to TRBJ2-4; 14 bases align to TRBD2. Germline CDR1 reads MGHRA; CDR2 reads YSYEKL. The CDR3 has 17 amino acids. J was trimmed by 8 bases and V by 4 bases; bases with no gene match: 10. In DNA form, the CDR3 reads TGCGCCAGCAGCCTAGGGACTAGCGGGGGCTTGGGGGACATTCAGTACTTC. Residues: CASSLGTSGGLGDIQYF.

CDR3 nucleotide sequence: TGTGCCAGCAGCCAAGACAGGGTGCCCTACGAGCAGTACTTC. This sequence encodes CASSQDRVPYEQYF. The J gene is TRBJ2-4, the V gene TRBV3-1, with a weak D call TRBD1 (5 bases). The J call may be in error: the DNA end matches TRBJ2-7 better. Germline lookup yields CDR1 LGHDT and CDR2 YNNKEL (reference sequence). The CDR3 extends over 14 amino acids.

The chain has TRBV7-6 and TRBJ1-1, with a possible D match to TRBD1 (6 bases). The V gene's germline CDR1 is SGHVS and CDR2 FNYEAQ. The V end was cut by 0 bases, the J end by 4 bases, with 9 bases between. CDR3 length: 14 residues. The CDR3 is CASSLAGTPTEAFF. The DNA of the CDR3 is TGTGCCAGCAGCTTAGCGGGGACACCCACTGAAGCTTTCTTT.

The V call is TRBV7-9, the J call TRBJ1-4; no reliable D call. CDR1 is SEHNR and CDR2 is FQNEAQ in the germline V gene (reference sequence). The CDR3 is 14 residues long. The V end was cut by 2 bases, the J end by 3 bases, with 7 bases between. The CDR3 protein is CASSLTGSNEKLFF. Written as DNA, the CDR3 is TGTGCCAGCAGCTTAACGGGGTCTAATGAAAAACTGTTTTTT. The entire variable domain, with the rest obtained from reference TRBV7-9 and TRBJ1-4, is as follows: DTGVSQNPRHKITKRGQNVTFRCDPISEHNRLYWYRQTLGQGPEFLTYFQNEAQLEKSRLLSDRFSAERPKGSFSTLEIQRTEQGDSAMYLCASSLTGSNEKLFFGSGTQLSVL.

The chain joins TRBV3-1 to TRBJ1-2, with a possible D match to TRBD1 (5 bases). The CDR3 length is 17 residues. Germline loops: CDR1 LGHDT, CDR2 YNNKEL (reference sequence). V gave up 0 bases and J gave up 2 bases, with 16 bases separating them. CDR3 residues: CASSQDAGSDLNYGYTF. The CDR3 nucleotides read TGTGCCAGCAGCCAAGATGCAGGGTCGGATTTGAACTATGGCTACACCTTC.

This clonotype was seen once. The chain recombines TRBV15 with TRBJ2-5; 9 positions match TRBD1. The germline V gene has CDR1 LNHNV and CDR2 YYDKDF (reference sequence). J lost 11 bases, V lost 3 bases, and 16 bases had no gene match. The CDR3 loop spans 16 amino acids. CDR3 residues: CATSSSAGQGWDEQYF. The DNA for the CDR3 is TGTGCCACCAGCAGTAGTGCGGGACAGGGATGGGATGAGCAGTACTTC.

This clonotype was detected only once. The chain recombines TRBV14 with TRBJ1-2; D call uncertain. The CDR3 spans 18 residues. Germline V lookup: CDR1 SGHDN, CDR2 FVKESK. V gave up 0 bases and J gave up 0 bases, with 17 bases separating them. The CDR3 loop reads CASSQDWENRESNYGYTF. CDR3 DNA: TGTGCCAGCAGCCAAGATTGGGAAAACCGGGAATCTAACTATGGCTACACCTTC.

This clonotype was counted only a few times. The CDR3 DNA reads as TGTGCCAGCAGCCAAGATCTGGCGTCAGATACGCAGTATTTT. It translates to CASSQDLASDTQYF. The chain uses TRBV4-2 and TRBJ2-3; D gene ambiguous. The CDR3 is made up of 14 amino acids. From germline, CDR1 is LGHNA and CDR2 YNFKEQ. Trimming removed 0 bases from V and 4 bases from J, with 8 bases in between.

The chain is built from TRBV20-1 and TRBJ1-6; D might be TRBD1 (6 bases). Trimming shortened V by 1 base and J by 11 bases, and 18 bases separated the two germline ends. Germline V gives CDR1 DFQATT, CDR2 SNEGSKA (reference sequence). The CDR3 covers 15 residues. The CDR3 region has the DNA TGCAGTGCTAGAGGACACAGGGCCCCGTCTGCACCCCTCCACTTT. Amino acids: CSARGHRAPSAPLHF.